The 5 T cell receptor beta chains given below trace back to one sample, sequenced in a study of T cell responses to AZD1222 COVID-19 vaccine. Assay: immunoSEQ multiplex PCR; the TCRdb copy retains only in-frame clones and omits some. The sample has more than 85,000 clones, about 87% seen once. Source: peripheral blood, taken on day 0 of AZD1222 vaccination. Receptor source: an adult in good health.

This chain links TRBV6-5 with TRBJ1-1, with 7 bases aligning to TRBD1. The CDR3 totals 16 residues. Germline V gene sequence: CDR1 MNHEY, CDR2 SVGAGI. V was pared by 2 bases and J by 5 bases, with 11 bases of the junction left unmatched. The CDR3 region has the DNA TGTGCCAGCAGTTACGGTACAGGGGCCCCGGGGACTGAAGCTTTCTTT. Translated, it gives CASSYGTGAPGTEAFF.

The chain is built from TRBV19 and TRBJ2-2; 8 bases line up with TRBD1. Germline V lookup: CDR1 LNHDA, CDR2 SQIVND (reference sequence). The CDR3 length is 14 residues. The V segment lost 6 bases and the J segment 5 bases; nucleotides outside the gene matches: 5. In DNA form, the CDR3 reads TGTGCCAGTAGACCGGACAGGGAAACCGGGGAGCTGTTTTTT. Its protein is CASRPDRETGELFF.

This clone occurred once. The same CDR3 arises from other DNA sequences in this sample as well. The J gene is TRBJ1-6, the V gene TRBV7-2, with no clear D. V lost 5 bases to trimming and J lost 7 bases, with 3 bases between them. Germline V gene sequence: CDR1 SGHTA, CDR2 FQGNSA. This CDR3 has 11 residues. The CDR3 DNA sequence: TGTGCCAGCAGCGCAAATTCACCCCTCCACTTT. Translating gives CASSANSPLHF.

The chain employs TRBV5-5 and TRBJ2-1, with 8 positions matching TRBD2. This CDR3 is built from 15 residues. Unmatched junction bases numbered 4, after V lost 0 bases and J lost 5 bases. CDR1 is SGHKS, CDR2 YYEKEE, per germline (reference sequence). CDR3 sequence reads: CASSLDGTRNNEQFF. The CDR3 coding sequence is TGTGCCAGCAGCTTGGACGGGACTAGAAACAATGAGCAGTTCTTC.

V is TRBV13 and J is TRBJ1-2, with TRBD1 matching 8 bases. The CDR3 runs 14 residues. V lost 5 bases to trimming and J lost 7 bases; unmatched junction nucleotides: 9. Germline V gene sequence: CDR1 PRHDT, CDR2 FYEKMQ (reference sequence). The DNA of the CDR3 is TGTGCCAGCAGCGGCAGGGGGCGCAGGGGTGGCTACACCTTC. Translation gives CASSGRGRRGGYTF.